This T cell receptor (beta chain) appears in the sequencing data of a study of OX40 agonist ivuxolimab in advanced cancers. On the study more broadly: An anti-OX40 (CD134) antibody with agonistic activity, ivuxolimab, was administered to patients. Participants could have had prior anti-PD-1, anti-PD-L1 or anti-CTLA-4 therapy, and around 40% had some. Each dose-escalation patient presented with hepatocellular carcinoma, melanoma, renal cell or head and neck cancer. General observations from the study: CD4+ T cells averaged fewer expanded clones than CD8+ T cells.

A remark on this clone: The antigen remains unidentified.

Produced via immunoSEQ multiplex PCR; TCRdb's table is partial and in-frame only. The data contain about 76,000 clones, about 88% of them singletons. This CDR3 contains 16 residues. Per the germline V gene, CDR1 is LGHNA and CDR2 is YSLEER. With 4 bases removed from V and 7 bases from J, the gap between germline ends came to 19 bases. The rearrangement uses TRBV4-3 and TRBJ1-4; no reliable D call. Source: CD4+ or CD8+ T cells sorted from blood, taken in a trial of the OX40 agonist ivuxolimab. This TCR derives from an adult with an advanced solid tumor such as melanoma, head and neck, liver or kidney cancer. The CDR3 bases are TGCGCCAGCAGCCTCGGGCCTTCTGGGGTAGGTGAAAAACTGTTTTTT. Translated: CASSLGPSGVGEKLFF.